This entry describes one T cell receptor (beta chain). Its specificity is unknown. Sampled while nominally healthy, donors likely had unrecorded immune exposures. The CDR3 totals 13 residues. Germline V gives CDR1 MNHEY, CDR2 SVGAGI. V was cut by 5 bases and J by 1 base, with 8 bases left in between. 13 Jbeta primers and 60 Vbeta primers were used for the PCR. Source study methods: About 10 million shared chains were among around 80 million unique TCR beta chains counted in a later analysis. The repertoire was sequenced with immunoSEQ multiplex PCR; TCRdb's copy has only in-frame clones and lacks some. V and J calls plus clone size are reproduced from that table; the DNA served to infer D and trimming. The table records about 180,000 clones, approximately 80% of them present only once. This specimen comes from a study of cytomegalovirus exposure and HLA in healthy donors. Broader study findings: Rarity characterized most TCR sequences, yet some public TCRs appeared in many donors. The majority of CMV-associated TCR beta chains were reported as apparently HLA-restricted in a later analysis.

This TCR came from a man aged 25 to 40 in good health and CMV-seropositive. The rearrangement links TRBV6-5 to TRBJ1-1, with D unresolved. Sequenced material: PBMCs. The CDR3 loop reads CASSEVWNTEAFF. CDR3 sequence (DNA): TGTGCCAGCAGTGAGGTCTGGAACACTGAAGCTTTCTTT.